Below are 26 T cell receptor beta chains sequenced from a single sample in a study of blood T cell repertoires in COVID-19. Data came from immunoSEQ multiplex PCR; TCRdb stores just in-frame clones and leaves some out. This sample has roughly 320,000 clones; 70% to 90% occur once, and the top ten carry around 4%. The sequenced material came from PBMCs or T cells enriched from blood (not recorded which). These receptors came from a man aged 30-40 years who had recovered from COVID-19.

CDR3 protein: CATSRDTSEGYNEQFF. In nucleotides, the CDR3 is TGTGCCACCAGCAGAGATACTAGCGAGGGGTACAATGAGCAGTTCTTC. The chain uses TRBV15 and TRBJ2-1, with 7 bases lining up with TRBD2. Germline CDR1 and CDR2: LNHNV and YYDKDF (reference sequence). The CDR3 length is 16 residues. V gave up 0 bases and J gave up 4 bases; unmatched junction bases: 6.

The genes are TRBV5-4 and TRBJ1-1; 9 bases agree with TRBD1. The CDR3 totals 17 residues. Per germline, CDR1 SGHNT and CDR2 YYREEE (reference sequence). V lost 1 base and J lost 0; bases outside the gene matches: 7. Written as DNA, the CDR3 is TGTGCCAGCAGCTTGAAGACAGGGGGGCCCGTGAACACTGAAGCTTTCTTT. It encodes CASSLKTGGPVNTEAFF.

The V gene is TRBV3-1 (or the pseudogene TRBV3-2), the J gene TRBJ1-6; 7 bases align to TRBD1. V dropped 2 bases and J dropped 19; count of bases not matched to a gene: 14. Per germline, CDR1 LGHDT and CDR2 YNNKEL (reference sequence). This CDR3 contains 14 residues. CDR3 in amino acids: CASSQSSERTGRHF. DNA for the CDR3: TGTGCCAGCAGCCAAAGCAGTGAGCGGACAGGCCGACACTTT.

This clone was seen a few times. The gene calls are TRBV10-2 and TRBJ1-1, with 7 positions matching TRBD1. The CDR3 spans 14 residues. Looked up from germline, CDR1 is WSHSY and CDR2 is SAAADI. J lost 1 base, V lost 6 bases, and 5 bases had no gene match. This chain's CDR3 is CASRIQGGNTEAFF. The CDR3, as DNA: TGCGCCAGCAGAATCCAGGGGGGGAACACTGAAGCTTTCTTT.

The chain couples TRBV29-1 to TRBJ1-1; TRBD1 matches at 7 bases. From germline, CDR1 is SQVTM and CDR2 ANQGSEA. V dropped 5 bases and J dropped 4; count of bases not matched to a gene: 7. The CDR3 covers 13 residues. This chain's CDR3 is CSVRGRVSTEAFF. CDR3 DNA sequence: TGCAGCGTTAGGGGGCGCGTAAGCACTGAAGCTTTCTTT.

The genes are TRBV7-6 and TRBJ2-1; unclear D gene. V was clipped by 2 bases and J by 10 bases, with 12 bases between them. Germline values: CDR1 SGHVS, CDR2 FNYEAQ. The CDR3 runs to 13 residues. The CDR3 DNA sequence: TGTGCCAGCAGCTTAAACTACCGAGCGGAGCAGTTCTTC. Its translation is CASSLNYRAEQFF.

This chain uses TRBV28 with TRBJ1-5, with 12 bases identical to TRBD1. The germline gives CDR1 MDHEN, CDR2 SYDVKM. The CDR3 consists of 19 residues. V lost 7 bases and J lost 3; bases outside the gene matches: 16. The CDR3 DNA sequence: TGTGCCAGCACCCAGCGTCCGGGACAGGGGGCGATTGACAATCAGCCCCAGCATTTT. This translates into CASTQRPGQGAIDNQPQHF.

The chain combines TRBV9 with TRBJ1-2, with a weak D call TRBD1 (6 bases). V lost 4 bases and J lost 3, with 16 bases in between. Germline V lookup: CDR1 SGDLS, CDR2 YYNGEE. This CDR3 has 15 amino acids. CDR3 in DNA: TGTGCCAGCAGCCCCCCGGGAGGGGGGGACTATGGCTACACCTTC. It codes for CASSPPGGGDYGYTF.

The chain uses TRBV5-1 and TRBJ1-3, with unresolved D. Trimming took 3 bases from V and 2 from J, leaving 3 bases between them. Germline assignment: CDR1 SGHRS and CDR2 YFSETQ. This CDR3 spans 12 amino acids. Written as DNA, the CDR3 is TGCGCCAGCAGCTCGGCTGGAAACACCATATATTTT. It codes for CASSSAGNTIYF.

The chain employs TRBV24-1 and TRBJ1-2, with D possibly matching TRBD1 (6 bases). The CDR3 is made up of 15 amino acids. Germline loops: CDR1 KGHDR, CDR2 SFDVKD. V was cut by 5 bases and J by 10 bases, with 22 bases left in between. CDR3 region: CATSGGGPGQGDYTF. In nucleotides, the CDR3 is TGTGCCACCAGTGGTGGGGGCCCCGGGCAGGGTGACTACACCTTC.

This clone has a count of ten or more. At one end, the junction sequence differs from germline, possibly due to a read error. The chain employs TRBV19 and TRBJ1-6; no definite D call. The CDR3 extends over 14 amino acids. Germline values: CDR1 LNHDA, CDR2 SQIVND (reference sequence). The CDR3 is CASNGVRWNSPLHF. The CDR3 bases are TGTGCGAGTAACGGGGTTCGATGGAATTCACCCCTCCACTTT.

The V gene is TRBV5-1, the J gene TRBJ2-1; D ambiguous. The germline CDR1 and CDR2 sequences are SGHRS and YFSETQ. Trimming shortened V by 4 bases and J by 0 bases, and 11 bases separated the two germline ends. This CDR3 is built from 15 residues. The DNA for the CDR3 is TGCGCCAGCAGCCCCGAGGAGATCTCCTACAATGAGCAGTTCTTC. This translates into CASSPEEISYNEQFF.

This chain links TRBV6-5 with TRBJ2-7, with 7 bases lining up with TRBD1. J gave up 1 base and V 5 bases, and 8 bases lay outside the gene matches. The CDR3 runs to 15 residues. Germline V CDR1 and CDR2: MNHEY, SVGAGI. This CDR3 is CASSLPGQLSYEQYF. The CDR3 DNA reads TGTGCCAGCAGTCTCCCGGGACAGCTATCCTACGAGCAGTACTTC.

This rearrangement joins TRBV27 to TRBJ2-7, with TRBD2 matching 13 bases. Trimming removed 4 bases from V and 4 bases from J; junction bases left unmatched: 13. Germline V gene sequence: CDR1 MNHEY, CDR2 SMNVEV (reference sequence). The CDR3 is 18 residues long. CDR3 sequence (DNA): TGTGCCAGCAGTTCCGGCCGTCCGGGACTAGCGGGAACGTACGAGCAGTACTTC. As protein: CASSSGRPGLAGTYEQYF.

The V and J genes are TRBV14 and TRBJ1-2; 10 bases map to TRBD1. Germline V gene sequence: CDR1 SGHDN, CDR2 FVKESK. The CDR3 is 15 amino acids. Trimming at V came to 3 bases and at J to 4 bases, leaving 5 bases not matched to a gene. The chain's CDR3 is CASSHSGTGAYGYTF. CDR3 sequence (DNA): TGTGCCAGCAGCCACTCCGGGACAGGGGCCTATGGCTACACCTTC.

With regard to this clone: A clone one base away is much larger, so this may be a read error. Other DNA variants within this sample encode the same CDR3. V usage is TRBV6-5 and J usage is TRBJ1-3; D possibly corresponds to TRBD1 (6 bases). Trimming shortened V by 6 bases and J by 0 bases, and 12 bases separated the two germline ends. Germline CDR1 is MNHEY and CDR2 is SVGAGI. The CDR3 is made up of 15 amino acids. DNA of the CDR3: TGTGCCAGCAGACCCGACAGGAGCTCTGGAAACACCATATATTTT. Its protein product is CASRPDRSSGNTIYF.

The chain employs TRBV19 and TRBJ1-1, with D possibly TRBD1 on 6 matching bases. Germline values: CDR1 LNHDA, CDR2 SQIVND (reference sequence). Trimming removed 7 bases from V and 0 bases from J, with 12 bases in between. The CDR3 consists of 14 residues. The CDR3 loop reads CASTRGQLNTEAFF. CDR3 nucleotide sequence: TGTGCCAGTACCCGCGGACAGTTGAACACTGAAGCTTTCTTT.

This chain connects TRBV10-2 to TRBJ2-1, with D possibly matching TRBD1 (6 bases). Per germline, CDR1 WSHSY and CDR2 SAAADI. The CDR3 is 13 amino acids. Trimming pared 7 bases from V and 9 bases from J, leaving 16 bases between. This CDR3 is CASNHWGLSEQFF. The DNA for the CDR3 is TGCGCCAGCAACCATTGGGGGCTGTCTGAGCAGTTCTTC.

The gene calls are TRBV7-2 and TRBJ2-2; D not resolved. The germline V gene has CDR1 SGHTA and CDR2 FQGNSA. This CDR3 has 15 amino acids. V was cut by 1 base and J by 8 bases, with 14 bases left in between. The CDR3 loop is CASSLVRIIGGELFF. The CDR3 coding sequence is TGTGCCAGCAGCTTAGTCCGCATAATCGGGGGGGAGCTGTTTTTT.

V usage is TRBV11-3 and J usage is TRBJ2-2, with TRBD1 as a possible D gene (5 bases). V dropped 5 bases and J dropped 0 bases, with 7 bases sitting between them. Germline CDR1 SGHNT, CDR2 YENEEA. The CDR3 totals 14 residues. DNA of the CDR3: TGTGCCAGCAGCGGGGCAGCGAACACCGGGGAGCTGTTTTTT. Translation gives CASSGAANTGELFF.

The CDR3 sequence is CATSREWQETQYF. The CDR3 DNA reads as TGTGCCACCAGCAGGGAGTGGCAAGAGACCCAGTACTTC. The rearrangement joins TRBV15 to TRBJ2-5; no firm D call. The CDR3 covers 13 residues. The germline gives CDR1 LNHNV, CDR2 YYDKDF (reference sequence). Trimming took off 3 bases at V and 2 bases at J, with 7 bases between the two ends.

V is TRBV4-1 and J is TRBJ1-1; maybe TRBD1 (5 bases). V dropped 6 bases and J dropped 1 base, with 9 bases sitting between them. This CDR3 comprises 13 residues. Germline V gene data show CDR1 as MGHRA and CDR2 as YSYEKL. In DNA, the CDR3 is TGCGCCAGCAGGCTCAGGGAGAACACTGAAGCTTTCTTT. Its protein product is CASRLRENTEAFF.

This clone was counted a single time. In nucleotides, the CDR3 is TGTGCCAGCAGCCTACGACAGGCCCGGTCCCATGGCTACACCTTC. Residues: CASSLRQARSHGYTF. V is TRBV3-1 (or the pseudogene TRBV3-2) and J is TRBJ1-2, with a weak D call TRBD1 (6 bases). The CDR3 runs 15 residues. CDR1 LGHDT and CDR2 YNNKEL come from the germline V gene (reference sequence). V was cut by 4 bases and J by 6 bases, with 18 bases left in between.

V is TRBV4-2 and J is TRBJ2-7; weak D call: TRBD2 (6 bases). CDR3 size: 15 residues. V was clipped by 4 bases and J by 2 bases, with 15 bases between them. Germline CDR1 is LGHNA and CDR2 is YNFKEQ. The CDR3 DNA is TGTGCCAGCAGCCCTTCGGTGGGGGAGGCCTACGAGCAGTACTTC. It yields the protein CASSPSVGEAYEQYF.

The chain combines TRBV5-4 with TRBJ2-7, with 10 bases identical to TRBD2. The CDR3 sequence is 16 residues long. Germline V gene lookup returns CDR1 SGHNT and CDR2 YYREEE (reference sequence). V was pared by 0 bases and J by 4 bases, with 7 bases of the junction left unmatched. The CDR3 loop reads CASSLGTSGMAYEQYF. CDR3 coding DNA: TGTGCCAGCAGCTTGGGTACTAGCGGGATGGCATACGAGCAGTACTTC. Supplemented by reference TRBV5-4 and TRBJ2-7, the full variable domain reads ETGVTQSPTHLIKTRGQQVTLRCSSQSGHNTVSWYQQALGQGPQFIFQYYREEENGRGNFPPRFSGLQFPNYSSELNVNALELDDSALYLCASSLGTSGMAYEQYFGPGTRLTVT.

The V call is TRBV27, the J call TRBJ2-7, with 7 bases lining up with TRBD2. The J segment lost 6 bases and the V segment lost 4 bases, leaving 3 bases of the junction unmatched. CDR3 size: 12 residues. Per the germline V gene, CDR1 is MNHEY and CDR2 is SMNVEV (reference sequence). CDR3 sequence reads: CASSWGGSEQYF. CDR3 nucleotides: TGTGCCAGCAGTTGGGGGGGATCCGAGCAGTACTTC.